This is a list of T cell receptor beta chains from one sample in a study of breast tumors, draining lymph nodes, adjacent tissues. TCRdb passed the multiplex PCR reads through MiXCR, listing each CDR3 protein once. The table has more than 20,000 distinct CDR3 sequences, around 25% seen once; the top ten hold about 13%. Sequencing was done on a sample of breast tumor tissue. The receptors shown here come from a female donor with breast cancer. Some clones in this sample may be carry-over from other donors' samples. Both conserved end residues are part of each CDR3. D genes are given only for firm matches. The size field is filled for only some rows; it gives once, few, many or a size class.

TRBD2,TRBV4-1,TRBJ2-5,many,CASSQGQGLAGGRKETQYF,TGCGCCAGCAGCCAAGGCCAGGGACTAGCGGGAGGTCGAAAAGAGACCCAGTACTTC
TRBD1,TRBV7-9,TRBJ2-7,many,CASSLGLGQGARNEQYF,TGTGCCAGCAGCTTAGGTCTCGGACAGGGGGCTAGAAACGAGCAGTACTTC
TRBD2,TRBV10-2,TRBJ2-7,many,CATRGGNAYEQYF,TGCGCCACCCGGGGGGGAAACGCCTACGAGCAGTACTTC
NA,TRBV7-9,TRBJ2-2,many,CASSKASTGELFF,TGTGCCAGCAGCAAAGCTAGCACCGGGGAGCTGTTTTTT
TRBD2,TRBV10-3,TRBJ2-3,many,CAISVGGRSDTQYF,TGTGCCATCAGTGTGGGCGGGAGATCAGATACGCAGTATTTT
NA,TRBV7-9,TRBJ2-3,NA,CASSGAGTQYF,TGTGCCAGCAGCGGAGCAGGTACGCAGTATTTC
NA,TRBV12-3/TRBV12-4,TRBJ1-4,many,CASSLGHRNEKLFF,TGTGCCAGCAGTCTGGGACACCGAAATGAAAAACTGTTTTTT
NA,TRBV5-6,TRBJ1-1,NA,CASSFRGMRTEAFF,TGTGCCAGCAGCTTTCGGGGAATGCGGACTGAAGCTTTCTTT
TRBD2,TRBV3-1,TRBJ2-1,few,CASSQGHPSGVPVEQFF,TGTGCCAGCAGCCAAGGACATCCTAGCGGGGTCCCGGTTGAGCAGTTCTTC
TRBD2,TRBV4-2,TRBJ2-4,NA,CASSQGTSGRVAKNIQYF,TGTGCCAGCAGCCAAGGAACTAGCGGGAGGGTAGCCAAAAACATTCAGTACTTC
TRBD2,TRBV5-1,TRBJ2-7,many,CASSLASSGTYEQYF,TGCGCCAGCAGCTTGGCCTCTAGCGGGACCTACGAGCAGTACTTC
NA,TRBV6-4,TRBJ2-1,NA,CASSTSVGAYNERFF,TGTGCCAGCAGTACCAGCGTAGGGGCCTACAATGAGCGGTTCTTC
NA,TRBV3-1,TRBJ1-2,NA,CTSSQAGQDHHGYTF,TGTACCAGCAGCCAAGCGGGGCAGGACCACCATGGCTACACCTTC
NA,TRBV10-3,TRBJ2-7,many,CASCPGPLSYEQYF,TGTGCCTCCTGTCCGGGACCACTTTCCTACGAGCAGTACTTC
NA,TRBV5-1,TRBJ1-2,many,CASSHPVRGGYGYTF,TGCGCCAGCAGCCATCCCGTGAGGGGAGGTTATGGCTACACCTTC
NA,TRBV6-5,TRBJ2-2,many,CASSYRTGELFF,TGTGCCAGCAGTTACCGCACCGGGGAGCTGTTTTTT
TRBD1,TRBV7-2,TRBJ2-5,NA,CASSGPGQGRETQYF,TGTGCCAGCAGCGGCCCGGGACAGGGGCGGGAGACCCAGTACTTC
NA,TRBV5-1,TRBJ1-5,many,CASSLYFWPQHF,TGCGCCAGCAGCTTGTATTTTTGGCCCCAGCATTTT
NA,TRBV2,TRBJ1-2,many,CASSRIGSRRNYGYTF,TGTGCCAGCAGTCGAATTGGGTCCCGTCGAAACTATGGCTACACCTTC
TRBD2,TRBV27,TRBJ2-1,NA,CASSLVVGGLAGGGNEQFF,TGTGCCAGCAGTTTAGTGGTGGGGGGACTAGCGGGAGGAGGCAATGAGCAGTTCTTC
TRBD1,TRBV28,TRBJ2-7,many,CASWEGAGGVYEQYF,TGTGCCAGCTGGGAAGGGGCAGGGGGCGTCTACGAGCAGTACTTC
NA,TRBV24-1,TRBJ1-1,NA,CATSPTQGGELNTEAFF,TGTGCCACCAGTCCTACCCAAGGGGGGGAGCTGAACACTGAAGCTTTCTTT
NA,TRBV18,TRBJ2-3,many,CASSPPGGTDTQYF,TGTGCCAGCTCACCCCCAGGGGGCACAGATACGCAGTATTTT
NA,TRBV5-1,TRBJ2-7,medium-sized,CASSVTGLTYEQYF,TGCGCCAGCAGCGTAACAGGACTCACCTACGAGCAGTACTTC
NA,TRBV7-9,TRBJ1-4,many,CASSPTLGGINEKLFF,TGTGCCAGCAGCCCAACCTTGGGGGGGATTAATGAAAAACTGTTTTTT